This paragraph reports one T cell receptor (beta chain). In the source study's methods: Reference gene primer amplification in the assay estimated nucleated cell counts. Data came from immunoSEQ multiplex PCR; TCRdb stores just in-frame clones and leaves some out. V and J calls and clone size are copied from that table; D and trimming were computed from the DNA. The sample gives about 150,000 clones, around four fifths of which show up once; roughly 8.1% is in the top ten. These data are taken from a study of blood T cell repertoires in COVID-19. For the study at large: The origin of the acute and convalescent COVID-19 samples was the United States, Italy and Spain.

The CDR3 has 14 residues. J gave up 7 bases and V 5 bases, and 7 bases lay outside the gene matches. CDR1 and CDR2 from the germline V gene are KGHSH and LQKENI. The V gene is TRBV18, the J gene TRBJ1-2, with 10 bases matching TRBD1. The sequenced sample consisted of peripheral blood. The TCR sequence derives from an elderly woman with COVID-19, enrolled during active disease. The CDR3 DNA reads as TGTGCCAGCTCAGGACAGGGGGATGGTACTGGCTACACCTTC. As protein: CASSGQGDGTGYTF.